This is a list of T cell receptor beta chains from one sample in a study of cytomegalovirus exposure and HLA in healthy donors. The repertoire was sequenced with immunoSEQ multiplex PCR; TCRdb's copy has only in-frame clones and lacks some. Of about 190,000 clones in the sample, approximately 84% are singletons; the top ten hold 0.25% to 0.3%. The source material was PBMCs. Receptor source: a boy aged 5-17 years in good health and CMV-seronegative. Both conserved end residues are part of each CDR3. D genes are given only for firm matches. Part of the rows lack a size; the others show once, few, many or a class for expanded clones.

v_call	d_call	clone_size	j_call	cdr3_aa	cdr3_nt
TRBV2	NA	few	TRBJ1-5	CASSTGNQPQHF	TGTGCCAGCAGTACGGGGAATCAGCCCCAGCATTTT
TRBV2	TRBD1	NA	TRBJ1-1	CASSRSDRGNTEAFF	TGTGCCAGCAGTCGCTCCGACAGGGGAAACACTGAAGCTTTCTTT
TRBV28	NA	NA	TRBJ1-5	CASSPTMAQGSQPQHF	TGTGCCAGCAGCCCAACGATGGCCCAGGGAAGTCAGCCCCAGCATTTT
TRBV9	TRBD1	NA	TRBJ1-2	CASSVDPARTGDYGYTF	TGTGCCAGCAGCGTAGACCCCGCCCGGACAGGGGATTATGGCTACACCTTC
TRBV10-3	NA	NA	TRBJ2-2	CAISGYRNTGELFF	TGTGCCATCAGTGGATACAGAAACACCGGGGAGCTGTTTTTT
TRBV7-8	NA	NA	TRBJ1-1	CASSLAPGHVNTEAFF	TGTGCCAGCAGCTTAGCTCCGGGACACGTGAACACTGAAGCTTTCTTT
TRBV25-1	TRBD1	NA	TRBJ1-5	CASGGQGNQPQHF	TGTGCCAGCGGGGGACAGGGAAATCAGCCCCAGCATTTT
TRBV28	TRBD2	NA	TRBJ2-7	CASKVSGSYSYEQYF	TGTGCCAGCAAAGTGAGCGGGAGTTATAGCTACGAGCAGTACTTC
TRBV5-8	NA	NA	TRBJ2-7	CASSLVGQGFYEQYF	TGTGCCAGCAGCTTGGTTGGTCAGGGGTTTTACGAGCAGTACTTC
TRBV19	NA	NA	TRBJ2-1	CASSFLNRGGYNEQFF	TGTGCCAGTAGTTTCCTAAACAGGGGAGGATACAATGAGCAGTTCTTC
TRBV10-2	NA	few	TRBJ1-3	CASIGQSSGNTIYF	TGCGCCAGCATTGGACAGAGCTCTGGAAACACCATATATTTT
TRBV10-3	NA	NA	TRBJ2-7	CAISATILYYEQYF	TGTGCCATCAGCGCCACAATATTATACTACGAGCAGTACTTC
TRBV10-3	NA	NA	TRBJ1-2	CAISVSDRGGYGYTF	TGTGCCATCAGTGTCAGCGACCGTGGAGGGTATGGCTACACCTTC
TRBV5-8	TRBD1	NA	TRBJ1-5	CASSLRQGGNQPQHF	TGTGCCAGCAGCTTGAGACAGGGGGGCAATCAGCCCCAGCATTTT
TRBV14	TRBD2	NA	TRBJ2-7	CASSQGTSLGDYEQYF	TGTGCCAGCAGCCAAGGGACTAGCTTGGGGGACTACGAGCAGTACTTC
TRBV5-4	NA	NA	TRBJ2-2	CASSLVENTGELFF	TGTGCCAGCAGCTTGGTAGAAAACACCGGGGAGCTGTTTTTT
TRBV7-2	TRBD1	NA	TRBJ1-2	CASSLARQGDDGYTF	TGTGCCAGCAGCTTAGCCAGACAGGGCGACGATGGCTACACCTTC
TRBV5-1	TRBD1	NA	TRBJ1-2	CASSRTAGGISNYGYTF	TGCGCCAGCAGCAGAACCGCAGGGGGGATAAGTAACTATGGCTACACCTTC
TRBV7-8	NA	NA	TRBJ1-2	CASSLDNRNGYTF	TGTGCCAGCAGCTTAGATAACAGAAATGGCTACACCTTC
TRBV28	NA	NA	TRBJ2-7	CASSQGGGTSYEQYF	TGTGCCAGCTCCCAGGGGGGTGGTACTTCCTACGAGCAGTACTTC
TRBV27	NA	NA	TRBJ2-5	CASSPYHRDQETQYF	TGTGCCAGCAGTCCCTACCACAGGGATCAAGAGACCCAGTACTTC
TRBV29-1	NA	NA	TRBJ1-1	CSASGLMNTEAFF	TGCAGCGCTTCAGGACTTATGAACACTGAAGCTTTCTTT
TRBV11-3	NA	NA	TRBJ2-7	CASSLNNYEQYF	TGTGCCAGCAGCTTAAATAACTACGAGCAGTACTTC
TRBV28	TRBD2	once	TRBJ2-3	CASCGARGGSGADTQYF	TGTGCCAGCTGCGGCGCTAGGGGCGGGAGTGGGGCAGATACGCAGTATTTT
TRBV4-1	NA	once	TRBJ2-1	CASSQGNSYNEQFF	TGCGCCAGCAGCCAAGGTAATAGTTACAATGAGCAGTTCTTC
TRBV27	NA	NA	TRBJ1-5	CASSYTGLSNQPQHF	TGTGCCAGCAGCTACACAGGGTTGAGCAATCAGCCCCAGCATTTT
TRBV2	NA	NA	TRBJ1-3	CASSEIGGFGNTIYF	TGTGCCAGCAGTGAAATAGGAGGGTTCGGAAACACCATATATTTT
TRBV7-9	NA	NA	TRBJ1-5	CASSFGSSNQPQHF	TGTGCCAGCAGCTTCGGGTCCTCTAATCAGCCCCAGCATTTT
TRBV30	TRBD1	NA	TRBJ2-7	CARTRQGPPYF	TGTGCCCGGACAAGACAGGGCCCACCGTACTTC
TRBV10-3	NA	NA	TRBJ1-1	CAIGGSSTEAFF	TGTGCCATCGGGGGCTCGAGCACTGAAGCTTTCTTT
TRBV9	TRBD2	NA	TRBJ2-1	CATSTGTSYNEQFF	TGTGCCACCAGCACCGGGACTAGCTACAATGAGCAGTTCTTC
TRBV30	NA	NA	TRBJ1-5	CAWSPARANQPQHF	TGTGCCTGGAGTCCTGCCCGAGCCAATCAGCCCCAGCATTTT
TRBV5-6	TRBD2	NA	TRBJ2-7	CASSFVDSGPTKQYF	TGTGCCAGCAGCTTCGTTGATAGCGGGCCTACGAAGCAGTACTTC
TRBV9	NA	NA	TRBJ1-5	CASSVALGRPQHF	TGTGCCAGCAGCGTCGCCTTGGGGCGGCCCCAGCATTTT
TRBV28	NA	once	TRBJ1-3	CASSLWAVSGNTIYF	TGTGCCAGCAGTTTATGGGCAGTCTCTGGAAACACCATATATTTT
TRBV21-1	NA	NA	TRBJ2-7	CASSKSHAPYEQYF	TGTGCCAGCAGCAAATCCCACGCGCCCTACGAGCAGTACTTC
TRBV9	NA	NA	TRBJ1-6	CASSVAPGIGSPLHF	TGTGCCAGCAGCGTAGCTCCAGGGATCGGCTCACCCCTCCACTTT
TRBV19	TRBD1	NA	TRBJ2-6	CASSIGTGQLPGANVLTF	TGTGCCAGTAGTATCGGGACAGGCCAGCTCCCTGGGGCCAACGTCCTGACTTTC
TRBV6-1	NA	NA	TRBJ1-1	CASRDTGPTEAFF	TGTGCCAGCAGGGATACAGGGCCCACTGAAGCTTTCTTT
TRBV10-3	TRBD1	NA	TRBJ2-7	CAISWDRGSPYEQYF	TGTGCCATCAGCTGGGACAGGGGGTCCCCCTACGAGCAGTACTTC
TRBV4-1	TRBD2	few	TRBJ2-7	CASSQPSSGSSYEQYF	TGCGCCAGCAGCCAGCCGTCTAGCGGGAGTTCATACGAGCAGTACTTC
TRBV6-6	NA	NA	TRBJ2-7	CASSLGTVSSYEQYF	TGTGCCAGCAGTCTAGGGACTGTGAGCTCCTACGAGCAGTACTTC
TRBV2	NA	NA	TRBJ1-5	CASSVDSPTLDQPQHF	TGTGCCAGCAGTGTAGACTCGCCCACTCTAGATCAGCCCCAGCATTTT
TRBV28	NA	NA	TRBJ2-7	CASRYTGTGSSYEQYF	TGTGCCAGCAGATATACCGGCACAGGGTCTTCCTACGAGCAGTACTTC
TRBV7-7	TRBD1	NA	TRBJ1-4	CASSSRTGPNEKLFF	TGTGCTAGCAGCTCGCGGACAGGACCAAATGAAAAACTGTTTTTT
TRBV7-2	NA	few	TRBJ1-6	CASSYGAGQMGALHF	TGTGCCAGCAGCTACGGAGCGGGGCAAATGGGAGCCCTCCACTTT
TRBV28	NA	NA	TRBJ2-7	CASSSTRPGHVYEQYF	TGTGCCAGCAGTTCCACACGACCGGGACACGTCTACGAGCAGTACTTC
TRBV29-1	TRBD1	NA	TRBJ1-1	CSVAPGGAITEAFF	TGCAGCGTGGCCCCAGGGGGCGCGATCACTGAAGCTTTCTTT
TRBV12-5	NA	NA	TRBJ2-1	CASRPGMAGAHNEQFF	TGTGCTAGCCGACCGGGTATGGCGGGGGCTCACAATGAGCAGTTCTTC
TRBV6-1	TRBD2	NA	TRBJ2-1	CASTPGGGSYNEQFF	TGTGCCAGCACTCCGGGGGGGGGCTCCTACAATGAGCAGTTCTTC
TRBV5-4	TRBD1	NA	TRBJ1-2	CASSGPGQGIEGYTF	TGTGCCAGCAGCGGCCCGGGACAGGGGATTGAGGGCTACACCTTC
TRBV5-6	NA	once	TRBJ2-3	CASSWGEDTQYF	TGTGCCAGCAGCTGGGGGGAAGATACGCAGTATTTT
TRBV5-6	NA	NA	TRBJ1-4	CASSYFPTEQHEKLFF	TGTGCCAGCAGCTATTTCCCGACAGAACAACATGAAAAACTGTTTTTT
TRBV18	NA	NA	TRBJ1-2	CASSPRGTPNYGYTF	TGTGCCAGCTCACCAAGGGGGACACCTAACTATGGCTACACCTTC